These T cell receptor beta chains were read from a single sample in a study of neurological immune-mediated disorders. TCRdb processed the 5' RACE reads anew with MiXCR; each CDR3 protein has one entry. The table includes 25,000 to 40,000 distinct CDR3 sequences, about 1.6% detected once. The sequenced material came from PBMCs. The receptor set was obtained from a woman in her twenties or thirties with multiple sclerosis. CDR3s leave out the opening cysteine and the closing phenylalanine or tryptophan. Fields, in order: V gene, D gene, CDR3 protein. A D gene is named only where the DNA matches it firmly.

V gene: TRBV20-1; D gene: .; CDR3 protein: SARRGASGNTIY
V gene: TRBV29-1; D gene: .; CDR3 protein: SVEAGPYEQY
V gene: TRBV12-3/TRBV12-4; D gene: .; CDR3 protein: ASSLYGYSYEQY
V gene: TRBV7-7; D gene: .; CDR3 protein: ASSSGTSYEQF
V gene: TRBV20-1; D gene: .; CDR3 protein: SARGVSDTQY
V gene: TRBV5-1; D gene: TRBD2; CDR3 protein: ASSLGGTSGYEQY
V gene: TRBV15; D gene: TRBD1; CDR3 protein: ATSTRTGGNSPLH
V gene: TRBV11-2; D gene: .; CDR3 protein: ASSLGTTKDTQY
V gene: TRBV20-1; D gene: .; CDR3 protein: SAPGWAGYNEQF
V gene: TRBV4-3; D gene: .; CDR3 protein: ASSQGFTGPQQETQY
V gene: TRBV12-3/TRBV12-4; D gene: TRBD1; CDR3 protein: ASSLQRGGSPLH
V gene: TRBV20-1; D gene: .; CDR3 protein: SAGGGGIYEQY
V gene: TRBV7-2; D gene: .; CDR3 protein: ASSLTQLDQPQH
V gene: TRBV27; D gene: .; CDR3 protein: ASSSQGFQNSPLH
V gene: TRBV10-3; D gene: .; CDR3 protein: AIRKGSNTGELF
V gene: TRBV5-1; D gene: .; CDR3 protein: ASRRPGTYEQY
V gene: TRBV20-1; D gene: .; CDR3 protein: SACMRGPGDTQY
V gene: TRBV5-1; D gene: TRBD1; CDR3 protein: ASSLGLQGNYGYT
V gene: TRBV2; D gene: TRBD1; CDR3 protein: ASRPADRGYQPQH
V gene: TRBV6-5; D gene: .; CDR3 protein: ASSYRANEQF
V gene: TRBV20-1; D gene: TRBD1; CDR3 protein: SATGTGVPYEQY
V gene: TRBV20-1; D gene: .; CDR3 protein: SATDFYSNQPQH
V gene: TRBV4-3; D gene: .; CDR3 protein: ASSQDGRGEAF
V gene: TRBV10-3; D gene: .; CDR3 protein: AISDGSLVPMEKLF
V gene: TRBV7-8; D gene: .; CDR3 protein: ASSPLRGWGAQY
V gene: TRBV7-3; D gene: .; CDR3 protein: ASSLGLGGGEAF
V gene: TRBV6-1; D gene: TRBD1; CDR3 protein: ASSEGTGDTGELF
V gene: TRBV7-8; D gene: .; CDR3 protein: ASSLDSGDTDTQY